These 29 T cell receptor beta chains came from one sample sequenced in a study of T cell responses to AZD1222 COVID-19 vaccine. Sequencing used immunoSEQ multiplex PCR; TCRdb keeps in-frame clones, though not all of them. The repertoire holds 55,000 to 70,000 clones, with approximately 89% as singletons. Sequencing used peripheral blood, obtained 28 days after the second AZD1222 dose. Receptor source: an adult who received the AZD1222 COVID-19 vaccine.

V usage is TRBV13 and J usage is TRBJ2-5; 10 nucleotides line up with TRBD1. V shed 4 bases, J shed 4 bases, and the junction held 6 bases outside the gene matches. The V gene's germline CDR1 is PRHDT and CDR2 FYEKMQ (reference sequence). There are 15 residues in the CDR3. The CDR3 DNA reads as TGTGCCAGCAGCTCCCGACAGGGGGCGGGAGAGACCCAGTACTTC. Translating gives CASSSRQGAGETQYF.

This clone was observed a single time. The chain is built from TRBV9 and TRBJ2-3; no clear D. The ends were cut back, 0 bases at V and 1 base at J, with 3 bases in the middle. The CDR3 spans 13 residues. Germline V lookup: CDR1 SGDLS, CDR2 YYNGEE. The CDR3 is CASSVGGTDTQYF. CDR3 nucleotides: TGTGCCAGCAGCGTAGGGGGCACAGATACGCAGTATTTT.

This chain uses TRBV28 with TRBJ2-1; 10 nucleotides align to TRBD1. Germline loops: CDR1 MDHEN, CDR2 SYDVKM. V dropped 4 bases and J dropped 5; count of bases not matched to a gene: 8. The CDR3 sequence is 16 residues long. The chain's CDR3 is CASSSPAGQGNNEQFF. CDR3 DNA sequence: TGTGCCAGCAGTTCACCGGCGGGACAGGGGAACAATGAGCAGTTCTTC.

This clone was recorded once. This chain uses TRBV20-1 with TRBJ2-1; weak D call: TRBD2 (6 bases). The CDR3 is 11 amino acids. Germline CDR1 reads DFQATT; CDR2 reads SNEGSKA (reference sequence). V was trimmed by 6 bases and J by 6 bases, leaving 9 bases between them. Written as DNA, the CDR3 is TGCAGTGCGCCAGCGGGCAATGAGCAGTTCTTC. Translation: CSAPAGNEQFF.

The J gene is TRBJ1-4, the V gene TRBV11-2; possibly TRBD1 for D (5 bases). The CDR3 totals 13 residues. V was cut by 6 bases and J by 5 bases, with 10 bases left in between. Germline-derived CDR1 and CDR2 are SGHAT and FQNNGV. CDR3 in amino acids: CASRGGWNEKLFF. CDR3 nucleotides: TGTGCCAGCAGGGGGGGGTGGAATGAAAAACTGTTTTTT.

This clone was observed a handful of times. The chain uses TRBV10-3 and TRBJ1-3; D remains unclear. The length of the CDR3 is 15 residues. V was cut by 4 bases and J by 2 bases, with 12 bases left in between. Looked up from germline, CDR1 is ENHRY and CDR2 is SYGVKD. The CDR3 DNA follows: TGTGCCATCAGTGCCTTATCACGCCCTGGAAACACCATATATTTT. The encoded protein is CAISALSRPGNTIYF.

V gene TRBV27 combines with J gene TRBJ2-3, with D possibly being TRBD1 or TRBD2 (5 bases each). Germline loops: CDR1 MNHEY, CDR2 SMNVEV (reference sequence). Between the trimmed V and J ends, which lost 6 bases and 3 bases, there was a span of 16 bases. The CDR3 sequence is 15 residues long. The CDR3 region has the DNA TGTGCCAGCAGGGTGCCGGGACGGATAACAGATACGCAGTATTTT. Protein sequence: CASRVPGRITDTQYF.

The CDR3 DNA reads as TGTGCCAGCACGATAAGACAGGGATACAACACCGGGGAGCTGTTTTTT. Translation gives CASTIRQGYNTGELFF. J is TRBJ2-2 and V is TRBV7-2; 7 nucleotides align to TRBD1. Germline lookup yields CDR1 SGHTA and CDR2 FQGNSA. The CDR3 runs to 16 residues. V lost 7 bases to trimming and J lost 2 bases; unmatched junction nucleotides: 10.

This clone was observed a few times. The V call is TRBV30, the J call TRBJ1-2, with D tentatively TRBD1 (6 bases). The germline V gene encodes CDR1 GTSNPN and CDR2 SVGIG (reference sequence). The CDR3 is 13 amino acids. V lost 5 bases, J lost 8 bases, and 18 bases lay in between. CDR3 residues: CAWDDTGTGGYTF. CDR3 DNA sequence: TGTGCCTGGGACGATACAGGGACGGGCGGCTACACCTTC.

The V call is TRBV28, the J call TRBJ2-7; D is unclear. Trimming cost V 6 bases and J 4 bases, with 10 bases left between them. This CDR3 is built from 12 residues. Germline values: CDR1 MDHEN, CDR2 SYDVKM. The CDR3 protein is CASSPLGYEQYF. In nucleotides, the CDR3 is TGTGCCAGCAGCCCCCTAGGTTACGAGCAGTACTTC.

The chain has TRBV30 and TRBJ1-3; D call uncertain. The V end was cut by 5 bases, the J end by 0 bases, with 8 bases between. The V gene's germline CDR1 is GTSNPN and CDR2 SVGIG (reference sequence). This CDR3 has 13 amino acids. The CDR3 region is CAWVWSSGNTIYF. Here the CDR3 DNA reads TGTGCCTGGGTATGGAGCTCTGGAAACACCATATATTTT.

This clone was seen a single time. This chain links TRBV30 with TRBJ2-7, with D possibly being TRBD2 (6 bases). The germline CDR1 and CDR2 sequences are GTSNPN and SVGIG (reference sequence). The CDR3 totals 13 residues. The V and J ends lost 2 bases and 5 bases respectively, with 13 bases between them. The CDR3, as DNA: TGTGCCTGGAGTCCCGGGGAGGTCCACGAGCAGTACTTC. Its protein is CAWSPGEVHEQYF.

The chain has TRBV10-3 and TRBJ1-4; a weak D match, TRBD1 (5 bases). The ends were cut back, 0 bases at V and 12 bases at J, with 20 bases in the middle. Germline V CDR1 and CDR2: ENHRY, SYGVKD. The CDR3 sequence is 16 residues long. The CDR3 DNA follows: TGTGCCATCAGTGAGTCGCAAGACCGAAGACAGACTGAACTGTTTTTT. Translated: CAISESQDRRQTELFF.

This clone was observed a single time. V and J are TRBV18 and TRBJ1-2, with D perhaps matching TRBD1 (6 bases). The CDR3 extends over 13 amino acids. Germline V lookup: CDR1 KGHSH, CDR2 LQKENI. Between the trimmed V and J ends, which lost 6 bases and 6 bases, there was a span of 14 bases. CDR3 amino acids: CASSAGTPDGYTF. As DNA, the CDR3 is TGTGCCAGCTCCGCTGGGACACCGGATGGCTACACCTTC.

For this clone: The junction departs from germline at one end; a sequencing error may be responsible. V gene TRBV9 combines with J gene TRBJ2-5; D perhaps matches TRBD2 (5 bases). This CDR3 spans 14 amino acids. Germline values: CDR1 SGDLS, CDR2 YYNGEE. CDR3 residues: CASSATLALSGLHF. The CDR3 DNA reads TGTGCCAGCAGCGCCACGCTAGCACTCAGTGGTTTGCACTTC.

The chain employs TRBV10-3 and TRBJ2-1; D possibly corresponds to TRBD2 (6 bases). Germline assignment: CDR1 ENHRY and CDR2 SYGVKD. CDR3 length: 14 amino acids. V shed 5 bases and J shed 8 bases, with 16 bases lying between them. As DNA, the CDR3 is TGTGCCATCAGTTCGAGCGGGCAGCGAGATGAGCAGTTCTTC. It encodes CAISSSGQRDEQFF.

The chain couples TRBV2 to TRBJ1-1, with TRBD1 matching over 7 bases. The germline V gene has CDR1 SNHLY and CDR2 FYNNEI. J was trimmed by 4 bases and V by 6 bases; bases with no gene match: 5. The CDR3 length is 13 residues. The CDR3 nucleotides read TGTGCCAGCAGCCTAGACAGGGCCACTGAAGCTTTCTTT. This gives the protein CASSLDRATEAFF.

This clone was seen just once. J is TRBJ2-1 and V is TRBV18, with D unresolved. Germline-derived CDR1 and CDR2 are KGHSH and LQKENI. V lost 3 bases to trimming and J lost 6 bases, with 3 bases between them. The CDR3 spans 11 residues. The CDR3 coding sequence is TGTGCCAGCTCACCTCTCAATGAGCAGTTCTTC. Translation gives CASSPLNEQFF.

J is TRBJ1-4 and V is TRBV7-9, with D possibly being TRBD1 (5 bases). V was cut by 5 bases and J by 11 bases, with 15 bases left in between. The CDR3 has 13 residues. The germline CDR1 and CDR2 sequences are SEHNR and FQNEAQ (reference sequence). The CDR3, as DNA: TGTGCCAGCAGCGAGGCTTGGGGCAGTAAACTGTTTTTT. It is translated as CASSEAWGSKLFF.

The CDR3 is CASSELGEQYF. The CDR3 nucleotides are TGTGCCAGCAGTGAACTGGGCGAGCAGTACTTC. This rearrangement joins TRBV2 to TRBJ2-7, with unresolved D. This CDR3 is 11 amino acids long. Trimming removed 2 bases at V and 6 bases at J, with 5 bases between. From germline, CDR1 is SNHLY and CDR2 FYNNEI.

The chain combines TRBV14 with TRBJ2-2, with 7 bases aligning to TRBD1. Trimming removed 4 bases from V and 7 bases from J; junction bases left unmatched: 12. The CDR3 is 16 amino acids. Germline V gives CDR1 SGHDN, CDR2 FVKESK. The CDR3 DNA reads TGTGCCAGCAGCCTAACCGGGACAGCTCGGAGCGGGGAGCTGTTTTTT. It is translated as CASSLTGTARSGELFF.

The gene calls are TRBV29-1 and TRBJ2-3; the match to TRBD2 covers 11 bases. This CDR3 comprises 13 residues. The V segment lost 6 bases and the J segment 2 bases; nucleotides outside the gene matches: 1. Germline V gene data show CDR1 as SQVTM and CDR2 as ANQGSEA. The CDR3 bases are TGCAGCGTGGGACTAGCGGACACAGATACGCAGTATTTT. It yields the protein CSVGLADTDTQYF.

The V gene is TRBV3-1 (or the pseudogene TRBV3-2), the J gene TRBJ2-3; possible D gene TRBD1, 6 bases. V lost 5 bases and J 3 bases, leaving 15 bases between the germline ends. Germline CDR1 LGHDT, CDR2 YNNKEL (reference sequence). The CDR3 is made up of 15 amino acids. CDR3 protein: CASSALGAGTDTQYF. The DNA for the CDR3 is TGTGCCAGCAGCGCTCTGGGGGCTGGAACAGATACGCAGTATTTT.

This rearrangement joins TRBV12-5 to TRBJ2-5; D unresolved. The CDR3 extends over 14 amino acids. Per germline, CDR1 LGHNT and CDR2 FRNRAP. The V end was cut by 7 bases, the J end by 2 bases, with 14 bases between. The CDR3 region has the DNA TGTGCTAGTGCTCCGATGGGCCCTCAAGAGACCCAGTACTTC. Its protein is CASAPMGPQETQYF. Full variable domain (missing parts from reference TRBV12-5 and TRBJ2-5): DARVTQTPRHKVTEMGQEVTMRCQPILGHNTVFWYRQTMMQGLELLAYFRNRAPLDDSGMPKDRFSAEMPDATLATLKIQPSEPRDSAVYFCASAPMGPQETQYFGPGTRLLVL.

This chain uses TRBV7-9 with TRBJ1-4; D gene uncertain. V was clipped by 5 bases and J by 1 base, with 8 bases between them. CDR1 and CDR2 from the germline V gene are SEHNR and FQNEAQ (reference sequence). The length of the CDR3 is 14 residues. Written as DNA, the CDR3 is TGTGCCAGCAGCGAAGGACGAACTAATGAAAAACTGTTTTTT. Residues: CASSEGRTNEKLFF.

This clone was seen once. The chain recombines TRBV7-2 with TRBJ2-4; D unclear. This CDR3 is 14 amino acids long. Germline CDR1 reads SGHTA; CDR2 reads FQGNSA. Trimming took 8 bases from V and 7 from J, leaving 18 bases between them. CDR3 loop: CASALDVSLNIQYF. The CDR3 bases are TGTGCCAGCGCCTTAGACGTTAGCCTTAACATTCAGTACTTC.

This clone was observed a few times. The chain has TRBV20-1 and TRBJ2-7; possible D gene TRBD2, 6 bases. CDR3 length equals 13 residues. V lost 3 bases and J lost 2, with 11 bases in between. Germline CDR1 and CDR2: DFQATT and SNEGSKA (reference sequence). CDR3 sequence reads: CSASPGGTYEQYF. The CDR3 nucleotides are TGCAGTGCTAGTCCCGGCGGGACCTACGAGCAGTACTTC.

V usage is TRBV19 and J usage is TRBJ2-1; D is unclear. V was trimmed by 7 bases and J by 8 bases, leaving 12 bases between them. Germline CDR1 is LNHDA and CDR2 is SQIVND (reference sequence). This CDR3 is built from 12 residues. This CDR3 is CASKNTQDEQFF. DNA for the CDR3: TGTGCCAGTAAAAATACTCAGGATGAGCAGTTCTTC. The full variable domain, completed using reference TRBV19 and TRBJ2-1, is DGGITQSPKYLFRKEGQNVTLSCEQNLNHDAMYWYRQDPGQGLRLIYYSQIVNDFQKGDIAEGYSVSREKKESFPLTVTSAQKNPTAFYLCASKNTQDEQFFGPGTRLTVL.

J is TRBJ1-3 and V is TRBV10-3, with TRBD1 matching 8 bases. The junction had 3 bases not matched to a gene; V was cut back by 4 bases and J by 4 bases. The CDR3 covers 14 residues. Germline CDR1 and CDR2: ENHRY and SYGVKD. CDR3 DNA: TGTGCCATCAGTGGGACAGGGCCCGGAAACACCATATATTTT. Translating it yields CAISGTGPGNTIYF.